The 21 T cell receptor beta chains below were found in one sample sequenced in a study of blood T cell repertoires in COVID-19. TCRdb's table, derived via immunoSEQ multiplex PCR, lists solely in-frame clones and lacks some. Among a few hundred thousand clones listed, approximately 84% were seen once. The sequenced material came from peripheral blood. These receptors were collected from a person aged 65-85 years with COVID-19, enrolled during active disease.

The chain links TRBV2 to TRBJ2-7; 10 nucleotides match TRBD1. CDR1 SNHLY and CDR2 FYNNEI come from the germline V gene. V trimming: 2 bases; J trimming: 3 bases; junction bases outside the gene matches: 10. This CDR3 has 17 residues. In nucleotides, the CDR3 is TGTGCCAGCAGTGAACAGACCCCGGGACAGGGGAGCTACGAGCAGTACTTC. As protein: CASSEQTPGQGSYEQYF.

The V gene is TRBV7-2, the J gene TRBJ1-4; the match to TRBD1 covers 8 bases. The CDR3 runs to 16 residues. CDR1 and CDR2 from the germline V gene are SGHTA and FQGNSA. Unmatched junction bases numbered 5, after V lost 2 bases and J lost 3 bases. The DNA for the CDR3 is TGTGCCAGCAGCTTATCGGGACAGGTCCCTAATGAAAAACTGTTTTTT. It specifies CASSLSGQVPNEKLFF.

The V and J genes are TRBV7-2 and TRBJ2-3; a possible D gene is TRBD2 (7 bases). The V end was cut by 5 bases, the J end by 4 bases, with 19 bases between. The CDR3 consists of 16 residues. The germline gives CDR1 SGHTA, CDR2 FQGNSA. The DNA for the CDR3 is TGTGCCAGCAGCAAAAAGGAGGGGGGGCCCGCAGATACGCAGTATTTT. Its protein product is CASSKKEGGPADTQYF.

CDR3 nucleotide sequence: TGTGCCAGCAGTTTATCACAGGGGAACAATCAGCCCCAGCATTTT. Translation: CASSLSQGNNQPQHF. V gene TRBV28 combines with J gene TRBJ1-5; 7 nucleotides match TRBD1. The CDR3 loop spans 15 amino acids. Germline lookup yields CDR1 MDHEN and CDR2 SYDVKM. V trimming: 1 base; J trimming: 3 bases; junction bases outside the gene matches: 3.

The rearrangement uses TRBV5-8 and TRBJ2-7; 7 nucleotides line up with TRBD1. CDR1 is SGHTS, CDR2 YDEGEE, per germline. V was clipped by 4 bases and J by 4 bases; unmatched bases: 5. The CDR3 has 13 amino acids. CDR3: CASSEQGRYEQYF. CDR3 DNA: TGTGCCAGCAGCGAACAGGGGCGATACGAGCAGTACTTC.

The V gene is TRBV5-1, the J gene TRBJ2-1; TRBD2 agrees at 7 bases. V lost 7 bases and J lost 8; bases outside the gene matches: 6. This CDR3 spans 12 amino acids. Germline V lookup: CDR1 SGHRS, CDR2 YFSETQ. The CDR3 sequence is CASGGSGDEQFF. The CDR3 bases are TGCGCCAGCGGCGGGAGTGGGGATGAGCAGTTCTTC.

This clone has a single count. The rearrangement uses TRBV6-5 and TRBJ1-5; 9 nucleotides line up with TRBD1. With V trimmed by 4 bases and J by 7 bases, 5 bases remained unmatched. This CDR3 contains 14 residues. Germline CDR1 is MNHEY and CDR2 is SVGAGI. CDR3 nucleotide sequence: TGTGCCAGCAGTTGGGGACAGGGAGGACAGCCCCAGCATTTT. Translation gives CASSWGQGGQPQHF.

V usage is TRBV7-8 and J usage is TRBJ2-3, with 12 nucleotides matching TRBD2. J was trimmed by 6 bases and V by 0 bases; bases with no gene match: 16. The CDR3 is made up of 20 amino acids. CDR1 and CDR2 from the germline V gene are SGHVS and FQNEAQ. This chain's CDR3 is CASSLARRRLTSGGWDTQYF. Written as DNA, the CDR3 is TGTGCCAGCAGCTTAGCGCGGAGGCGGTTGACTAGCGGGGGTTGGGATACGCAGTATTTT.

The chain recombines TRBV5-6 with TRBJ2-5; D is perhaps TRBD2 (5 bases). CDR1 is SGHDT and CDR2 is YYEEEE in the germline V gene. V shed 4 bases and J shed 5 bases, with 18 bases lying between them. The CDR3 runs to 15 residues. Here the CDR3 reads CASSPLWLAGETQYF. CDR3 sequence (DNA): TGTGCCAGCAGCCCCCTTTGGCTAGCAGGCGAGACCCAGTACTTC.

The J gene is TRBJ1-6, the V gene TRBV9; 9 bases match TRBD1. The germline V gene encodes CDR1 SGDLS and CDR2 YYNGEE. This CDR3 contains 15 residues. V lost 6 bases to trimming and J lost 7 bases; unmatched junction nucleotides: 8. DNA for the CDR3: TGTGCCAGCAACCTACAGGGGGCGTCCAATTCACCCCTCCACTTT. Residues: CASNLQGASNSPLHF.

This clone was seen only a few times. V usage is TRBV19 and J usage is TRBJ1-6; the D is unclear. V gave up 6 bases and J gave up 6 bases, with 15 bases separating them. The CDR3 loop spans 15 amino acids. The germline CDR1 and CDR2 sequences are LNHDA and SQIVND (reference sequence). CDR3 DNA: TGTGCCAGTAGCATCGCTCTCCGGAGTAATTCACCCCTCCACTTT. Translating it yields CASSIALRSNSPLHF. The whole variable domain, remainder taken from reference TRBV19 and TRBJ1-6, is DGGITQSPKYLFRKEGQNVTLSCEQNLNHDAMYWYRQDPGQGLRLIYYSQIVNDFQKGDIAEGYSVSREKKESFPLTVTSAQKNPTAFYLCASSIALRSNSPLHFGNGTRLTVT.

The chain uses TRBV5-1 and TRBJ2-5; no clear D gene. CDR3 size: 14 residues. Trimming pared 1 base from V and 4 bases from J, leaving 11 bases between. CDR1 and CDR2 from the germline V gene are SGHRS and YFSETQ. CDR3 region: CASSLRLDGETQYF. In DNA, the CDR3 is TGCGCCAGCAGCTTGCGTCTAGATGGAGAGACCCAGTACTTC.

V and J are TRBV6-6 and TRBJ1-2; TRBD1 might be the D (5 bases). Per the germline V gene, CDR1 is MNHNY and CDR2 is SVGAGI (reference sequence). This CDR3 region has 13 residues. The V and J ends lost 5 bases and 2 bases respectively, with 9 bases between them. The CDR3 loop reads CASSPGLNYGYTF. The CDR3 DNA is TGTGCCAGCAGTCCGGGACTCAACTATGGCTACACCTTC.

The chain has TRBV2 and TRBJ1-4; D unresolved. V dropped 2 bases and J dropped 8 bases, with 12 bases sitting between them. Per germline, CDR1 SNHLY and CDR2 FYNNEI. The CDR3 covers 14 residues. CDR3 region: CASSERGGPEKLFF. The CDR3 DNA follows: TGTGCCAGCAGTGAACGAGGAGGACCCGAAAAACTGTTTTTT.

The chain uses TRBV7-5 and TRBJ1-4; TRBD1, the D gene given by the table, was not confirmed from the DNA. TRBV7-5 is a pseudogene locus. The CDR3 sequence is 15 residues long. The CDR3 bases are TGTGTCAGAAGCTTCCACGGGACAGGGGAGGAAAAACTGTTTTTT. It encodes CVRSFHGTGEEKLFF.

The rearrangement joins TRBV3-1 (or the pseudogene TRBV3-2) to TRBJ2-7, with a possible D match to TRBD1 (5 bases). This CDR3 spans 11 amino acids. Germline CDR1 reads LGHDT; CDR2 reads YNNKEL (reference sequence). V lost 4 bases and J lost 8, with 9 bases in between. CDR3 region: CASSLGAKQYF. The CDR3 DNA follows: TGTGCCAGCAGCCTAGGGGCAAAGCAGTACTTC.

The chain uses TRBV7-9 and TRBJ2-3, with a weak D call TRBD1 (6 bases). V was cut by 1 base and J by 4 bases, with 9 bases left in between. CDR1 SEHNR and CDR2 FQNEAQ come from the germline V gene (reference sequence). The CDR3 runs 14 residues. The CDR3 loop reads CASSLGAGADTQYF. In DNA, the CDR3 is TGTGCCAGCAGCTTAGGGGCAGGGGCAGATACGCAGTATTTT.

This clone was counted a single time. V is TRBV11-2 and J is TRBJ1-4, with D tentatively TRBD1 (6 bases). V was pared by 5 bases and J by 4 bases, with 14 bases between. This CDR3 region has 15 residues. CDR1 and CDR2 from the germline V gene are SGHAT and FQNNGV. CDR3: CASSANRDFNEKLFF. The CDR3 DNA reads TGTGCCAGCAGCGCCAACAGGGATTTTAATGAAAAACTGTTTTTT.

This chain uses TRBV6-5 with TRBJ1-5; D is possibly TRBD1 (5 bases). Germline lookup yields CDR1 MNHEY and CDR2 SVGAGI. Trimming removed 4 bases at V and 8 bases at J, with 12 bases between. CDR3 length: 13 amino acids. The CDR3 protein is CASSLMPGEPQHF. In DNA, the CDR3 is TGTGCCAGCAGTTTGATGCCGGGGGAGCCCCAGCATTTT.

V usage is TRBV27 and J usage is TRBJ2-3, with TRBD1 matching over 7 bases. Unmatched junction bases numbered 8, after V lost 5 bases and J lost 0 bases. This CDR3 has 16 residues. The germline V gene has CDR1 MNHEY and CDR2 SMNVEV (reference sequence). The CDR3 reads CASSGYRGISTDTQYF. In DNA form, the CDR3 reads TGTGCCAGCAGTGGATACAGGGGAATTAGCACAGATACGCAGTATTTT.

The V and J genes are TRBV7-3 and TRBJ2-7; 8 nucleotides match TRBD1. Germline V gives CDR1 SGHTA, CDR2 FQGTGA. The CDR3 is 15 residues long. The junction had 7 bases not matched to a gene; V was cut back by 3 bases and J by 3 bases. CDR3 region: CASSFSTGVGYEQYF. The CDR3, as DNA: TGTGCCAGCAGCTTCTCGACAGGGGTCGGCTACGAGCAGTACTTC.